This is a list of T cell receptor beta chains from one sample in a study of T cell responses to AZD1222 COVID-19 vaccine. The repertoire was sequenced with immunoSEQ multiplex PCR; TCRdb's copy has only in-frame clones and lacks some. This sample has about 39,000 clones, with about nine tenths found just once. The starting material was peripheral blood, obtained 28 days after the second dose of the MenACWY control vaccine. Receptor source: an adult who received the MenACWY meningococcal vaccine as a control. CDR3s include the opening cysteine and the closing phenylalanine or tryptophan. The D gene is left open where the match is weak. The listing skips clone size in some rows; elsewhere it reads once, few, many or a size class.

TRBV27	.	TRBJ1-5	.	CASSRHPPGQPQHF	TGTGCCAGCAGCCGACACCCCCCTGGGCAGCCCCAGCATTTT
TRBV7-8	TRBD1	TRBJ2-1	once	CASSSDRGYEQFF	TGTGCCAGCAGCTCCGACAGGGGCTATGAGCAGTTCTTC
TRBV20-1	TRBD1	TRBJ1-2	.	CSASKSGGEGYGYTF	TGCAGTGCTAGTAAATCAGGGGGCGAGGGCTATGGCTACACCTTC
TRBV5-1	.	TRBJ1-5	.	CASSFGSGTNQPQHF	TGCGCCAGCAGCTTTGGGTCAGGGACCAATCAGCCCCAGCATTTT
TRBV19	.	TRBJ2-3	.	CASSEARDSLMADTQYF	TGTGCCAGTAGTGAGGCTCGGGACTCCCTTATGGCAGATACGCAGTATTTT
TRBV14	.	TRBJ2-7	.	CASSQVQAHYEQYF	TGTGCCAGCAGCCAAGTCCAGGCGCACTACGAGCAGTACTTC
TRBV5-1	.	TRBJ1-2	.	CASSLDGGLGGYTF	TGCGCCAGCAGCTTGGATGGGGGGCTGGGTGGCTACACCTTC
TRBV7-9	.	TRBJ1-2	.	CASSWIQAHYGYTF	TGTGCCAGCAGCTGGATACAGGCACACTATGGCTACACCTTC
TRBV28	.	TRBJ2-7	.	CASAKSIAYEQYF	TGTGCCAGCGCTAAAAGTATAGCCTACGAGCAGTACTTC
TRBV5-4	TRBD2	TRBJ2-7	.	CASSLRGLAGYEQYF	TGTGCCAGCAGCTTGCGTGGTCTAGCGGGATACGAGCAGTACTTC
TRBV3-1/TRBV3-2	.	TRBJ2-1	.	CASSSTHRGGEQFF	TGTGCCAGCAGCTCCACCCATCGAGGGGGGGAGCAGTTCTTC
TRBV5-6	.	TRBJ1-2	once	CASSLGQIPYGYTF	TGTGCCAGCAGCTTAGGTCAGATACCCTATGGCTACACCTTC
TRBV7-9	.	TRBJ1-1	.	CASTLDGLNTEAFF	TGTGCCAGCACCTTAGACGGGCTGAACACTGAAGCTTTCTTT
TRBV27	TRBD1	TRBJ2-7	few	CASSKGTVPTHLYEQYF	TGTGCCAGCAGTAAGGGGACAGTTCCCACGCATCTCTACGAGCAGTACTTC
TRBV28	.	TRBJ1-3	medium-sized	CASGARIDLRGNTIYF	TGTGCCAGCGGAGCGCGTATCGACTTGAGGGGAAACACCATATATTTT
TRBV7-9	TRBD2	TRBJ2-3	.	CASSLVPLAGPIDTQYF	TGTGCCAGCAGCTTAGTCCCCCTAGCGGGGCCAATCGATACGCAGTATTTT
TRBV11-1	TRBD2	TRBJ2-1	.	CASRRTSGSLNEQFF	TGTGCCAGCAGGAGGACTAGCGGGAGCCTCAATGAGCAGTTCTTC
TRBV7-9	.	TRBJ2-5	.	CASSLIPGHILQETQYF	TGTGCCAGCAGCTTAATCCCGGGACATATCCTACAAGAGACCCAGTACTTC
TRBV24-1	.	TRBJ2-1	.	CATSDHRTVRDEQFF	TGTGCCACCAGTGACCACAGGACCGTCAGGGATGAGCAGTTCTTC
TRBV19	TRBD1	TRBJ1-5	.	CASRGGDRGNQPQHF	TGTGCCAGTAGAGGAGGGGACAGGGGAAATCAGCCCCAGCATTTT
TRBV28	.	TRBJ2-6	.	CASSFLETSGANVLTF	TGTGCCAGCAGCTTCCTGGAGACTTCTGGGGCCAACGTCCTGACTTTC
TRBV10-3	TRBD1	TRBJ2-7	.	CAIRGQGGPYYEQYF	TGTGCCATCAGAGGACAGGGAGGTCCCTACTACGAGCAGTACTTC
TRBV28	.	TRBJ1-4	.	CASSLRHSLFF	TGTGCCAGCAGTCTACGACATTCCCTGTTTTTT
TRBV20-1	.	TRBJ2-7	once	CSARGRKQQYF	TGCAGTGCTCGGGGGAGGAAACAGCAGTACTTC
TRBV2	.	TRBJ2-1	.	CASKSRDASYNEQFF	TGTGCCAGCAAGAGTCGGGACGCATCCTACAATGAGCAGTTCTTC
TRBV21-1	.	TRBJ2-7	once	CASQDAYEQYF	TGTGCCAGCCAGGACGCCTACGAGCAGTACTTC
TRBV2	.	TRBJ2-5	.	CASNTVPRETQYF	TGTGCCAGCAACACGGTCCCCCGGGAGACCCAGTACTTC
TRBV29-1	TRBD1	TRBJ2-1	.	CSVVYRGQGALNEQFF	TGCAGCGTTGTATATAGGGGACAGGGTGCTCTCAATGAGCAGTTCTTC
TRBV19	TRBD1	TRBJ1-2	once	CASSLSRDRGQESYGYTF	TGTGCCAGTAGCCTCTCCCGGGACAGGGGGCAAGAGAGCTATGGCTACACCTTC
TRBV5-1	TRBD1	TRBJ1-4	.	CASTSEGAPTNEKLFF	TGCGCCAGCACGAGTGAGGGGGCTCCCACTAATGAAAAACTGTTTTTT
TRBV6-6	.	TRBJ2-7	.	CASSYSYYEQYF	TGTGCCAGCAGTTACTCATACTACGAGCAGTACTTC
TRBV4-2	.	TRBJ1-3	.	CASSQSPGASGNTIYF	TGTGCCAGCAGCCAGTCGCCGGGGGCATCTGGAAACACCATATATTTT
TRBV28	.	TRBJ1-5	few	CASSFFDPVLQPQHF	TGTGCCAGCAGTTTTTTCGACCCTGTACTGCAGCCCCAGCATTTT
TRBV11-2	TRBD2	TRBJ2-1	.	CASSTGLPNEQFF	TGTGCCAGCAGCACGGGACTACCCAATGAGCAGTTCTTC
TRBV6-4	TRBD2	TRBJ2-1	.	CASSERGGTGNEQFF	TGTGCCAGCAGTGAGCGGGGGGGTACGGGCAATGAGCAGTTCTTC
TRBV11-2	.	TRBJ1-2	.	CASSLRQSIGYTF	TGTGCCAGCAGCTTAAGACAGAGTATAGGCTACACCTTC
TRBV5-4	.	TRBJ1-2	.	CASSSPLTANYGYTF	TGTGCCAGCAGCTCCCCCCTGACAGCTAACTATGGCTACACCTTC
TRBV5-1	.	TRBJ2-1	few	CASSLERTYNEQFF	TGCGCCAGCAGCTTGGAGCGGACCTACAATGAGCAGTTCTTC
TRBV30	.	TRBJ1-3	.	CAWSSQGHSGNTIYF	TGTGCCTGGAGTTCCCAGGGGCACTCTGGAAACACCATATATTTT
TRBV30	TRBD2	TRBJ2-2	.	CAWSVLAGATGELFF	TGTGCCTGGAGTGTACTCGCGGGAGCCACCGGGGAGCTGTTTTTT
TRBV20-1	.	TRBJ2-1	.	CSASQVGTLYNEQFF	TGCAGTGCTAGTCAGGTCGGGACACTTTACAATGAGCAGTTCTTC
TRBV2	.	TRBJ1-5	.	CASRGWERGSQHF	TGTGCCAGCAGGGGATGGGAACGTGGGTCCCAGCATTTT
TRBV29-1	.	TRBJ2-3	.	CSVAAGAPGDTQYF	TGCAGCGTTGCGGCGGGGGCTCCAGGAGATACGCAGTATTTT
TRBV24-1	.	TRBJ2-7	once	CATSDIGHEQYF	TGTGCCACCAGTGATATCGGGCACGAGCAGTACTTC
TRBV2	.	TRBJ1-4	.	CASSAGRLSEKLFF	TGTGCCAGCTCTGCGGGACGGCTTAGTGAAAAACTGTTTTTT
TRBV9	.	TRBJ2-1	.	CASSGVGWTGNEQFF	TGTGCCAGCAGCGGCGTGGGATGGACCGGGAATGAGCAGTTCTTC